The 4 T cell receptor beta chains given below trace back to one sample, sequenced in a study of identical twins. TCRdb reprocessed the 5' RACE reads via MiXCR and lists one record per CDR3 protein. Among fewer than 900,000 distinct CDR3 sequences listed, approximately 22% were seen once. These data were also filed under a second study, of T cells expressing NK-cell markers.

Sequenced material: PBMCs. Every receptor here comes from a woman in her late teens or twenties in good health.

This clonotype was counted only a few times. This chain joins TRBV7-2 and TRBJ1-1; D gene unclear. CDR1 is SGHTA, CDR2 FQGNSA, per germline. Trimming removed 11 bases from V and 3 bases from J, with 10 bases in between. The CDR3 covers 11 residues. The CDR3 is CAGEEDTEAFF. CDR3 coding DNA: TGTGCCGGAGAGGAGGACACTGAAGCTTTCTTT. Filled out from reference TRBV7-2 and TRBJ1-1, the complete variable domain reads GAGVSQSPSNKVTEKGKDVELRCDPISGHTALYWYRQSLGQGLEFLIYFQGNSAPDKSGLPSDRFSAERTGGSVSTLTIQRTQQEDSAVYLCAGEEDTEAFFGQGTRLTVV.

This clonotype was counted a few times. This chain links TRBV7-2 with TRBJ2-7; 8 bases match TRBD2. Trimming at V came to 5 bases and at J to 5 bases, leaving 8 bases not matched to a gene. The length of the CDR3 is 14 residues. From germline, CDR1 is SGHTA and CDR2 FQGNSA. CDR3 sequence: CASSRAREGNEQYF. CDR3 coding DNA: TGTGCCAGCAGCCGCGCACGGGAGGGAAACGAGCAGTACTTC.

The chain joins TRBV9 to TRBJ2-3, with 8 bases lining up with TRBD2. The CDR3 contains 14 residues. V lost 3 bases and J lost 8; bases outside the gene matches: 8. CDR1 is SGDLS and CDR2 is YYNGEE in the germline V gene. As DNA, the CDR3 is TGTGCCAGCAGCGCAACTAGCGGTTGGGGTACGCAGTATTTT. It yields the protein CASSATSGWGTQYF.

This clonotype was recorded a few times. The rearrangement uses TRBV7-2 and TRBJ2-3; D is ambiguous. Germline CDR1 is SGHTA and CDR2 is FQGNSA. CDR3 length: 15 residues. V was trimmed by 1 base and J by 2 bases, leaving 10 bases between them. The DNA for the CDR3 is TGTGCCAGCAGCTTAGTCGTAATTCTCACAGATACGCAGTATTTT. Protein product: CASSLVVILTDTQYF.